This is a list of T cell receptor beta chains from one sample in a study of CD8 T cells in Susac syndrome. From the immunoSEQ multiplex PCR reads, TCRdb called clonotypes with MiXCR, one entry per CDR3 protein. The sample carries over 300,000 distinct CDR3 sequences, 92% recorded once. The sample taken for sequencing was CD4+ T cells from PBMCs. The source of these receptors is a human donor with multiple sclerosis. The CDR3 runs from the conserved cysteine through the conserved F or W. The D gene is left open where the match is weak. The size field is filled for only some rows; it gives once, few, many or a size class.

j_gene,d_gene,v_gene,abundance,CDR3aa,CDR3nt
TRBJ1-2,NA,TRBV5-4,NA,CASSLVYSDGYTF,TGTGCCAGCAGCTTGGTCTATTCCGATGGCTACACCTTC
TRBJ1-4,TRBD1,TRBV29-1,NA,CSGRNRGKANEKLLF,TGCAGCGGGAGAAACAGGGGAAAGGCTAATGAAAAACTGCTTTTT
TRBJ2-1,NA,TRBV20-1,NA,CSASGYARRARSPGSYNEQFF,TGCAGTGCTAGTGGCTACGCCAGACGGGCACGTTCCCCGGGATCCTACAATGAGCAGTTCTTC
TRBJ2-4,NA,TRBV12-5,NA,CASAQVENIQYF,TGTGCTAGTGCCCAGGTTGAAAACATTCAGTACTTC
TRBJ1-5,NA,TRBV23-1,NA,CASSQSVGSQFNQPQHF,TGCGCCAGCAGTCAATCCGTGGGCAGTCAATTCAATCAGCCCCAGCATTTT
TRBJ2-7,NA,TRBV2,NA,CASSLQGLQLSYEQYF,TGTGCCAGCAGCCTACAGGGACTTCAGCTCTCCTACGAGCAGTACTTC
TRBJ2-4,NA,TRBV6-1,NA,CASSEGAKNIQYF,TGTGCCAGCAGTGAAGGGGCGAAAAACATTCAGTACTTC
TRBJ2-4,NA,TRBV12-3/TRBV12-4,NA,CASAPRSKNIQYF,TGTGCCAGCGCCCCCAGGTCCAAAAACATTCAGTACTTC
TRBJ2-3,NA,TRBV5-1,NA,CASSLEADTQYF,TGTGCCAGCAGCTTGGAGGCAGATACACAGTATTTT
TRBJ2-7,NA,TRBV5-1,NA,CASSLGPGTDSYEQYF,TGCGCCAGCAGCTTGGGCCCCGGGACGGACTCCTACGAGCAGTACTTC
TRBJ1-2,NA,TRBV28,NA,CASSPNPRGRGYTF,TGTGCCAGCAGTCCCAACCCTCGAGGACGGGGCTACACCTTC
TRBJ2-1,NA,TRBV7-9,NA,CASSLVARLNEQFF,TGTGCCAGCAGCTTAGTTGCGCGCCTCAATGAGCAGTTCTTC
TRBJ2-6,NA,TRBV6-6,few,CASSYSNSGANVLTF,TGTGCCAGCAGTTACTCGAACTCTGGGGCCAACGTCCTGACTTTC
TRBJ2-1,NA,TRBV27,NA,CASREVGGKTNEQFF,TGTGCCAGCAGAGAGGTTGGCGGGAAAACCAATGAGCAGTTCTTC
TRBJ2-7,NA,TRBV12-5,NA,CASGLAQGGRRINYEQYF,TGTGCTAGTGGTTTGGCCCAGGGAGGCCGACGAATAAACTACGAGCAGTACTTC
TRBJ1-1,NA,TRBV11-3,NA,CASSRRLYGNEAFF,TGTGCCAGCAGCCGGAGATTATATGGGAACGAAGCTTTCTTT
TRBJ2-1,TRBD1,TRBV20-1,NA,CSAASGQAGNEQFF,TGCAGTGCCGCATCGGGACAGGCGGGTAATGAGCAGTTCTTC
TRBJ1-4,TRBD1,TRBV6-1,NA,CASRGWGARGQEKLFF,TGTGCCAGCAGGGGCTGGGGGGCAAGGGGGCAAGAAAAACTGTTTTTT
TRBJ2-6,TRBD1,TRBV19,NA,CASSPGQGFAGANVLTF,TGTGCCAGTAGCCCGGGACAGGGCTTCGCTGGGGCCAACGTCCTGACTTTC
TRBJ2-7,TRBD1,TRBV6-5,few,CASSYDGYRGEQYF,TGTGCCAGCAGTTACGATGGGTACAGGGGCGAGCAGTACTTC
TRBJ2-1,TRBD1,TRBV7-8,NA,CASRGGTGGDEQFF,TGTGCCAGCAGGGGGGGGACAGGGGGCGATGAGCAGTTCTTC
TRBJ2-5,NA,TRBV30,NA,CAWSIGQETQYF,TGTGCCTGGAGTATAGGGCAAGAGACCCAGTACTTC
TRBJ2-7,NA,TRBV2,NA,CATAYHYEQYF,TGTGCCACCGCTTACCACTACGAGCAGTACTTC
TRBJ2-4,TRBD1,TRBV2,NA,CASTDRVINGAKNIQYF,TGTGCCAGCACGGACAGGGTGATAAACGGAGCCAAAAACATTCAGTACTTC
TRBJ1-5,NA,TRBV10-3,NA,CAISGRGDQPQHF,TGTGCCATCAGTGGGAGGGGGGATCAGCCCCAGCATTTT
TRBJ1-1,NA,TRBV10-3,once,CAISGKAQAGTEAFF,TGTGCCATCAGTGGAAAGGCCCAGGCGGGCACTGAAGCTTTCTTT
TRBJ1-4,NA,TRBV7-9,NA,CASSLTGTPNEKLFF,TGTGCCAGCAGCTTAACAGGGACTCCCAATGAAAAACTGTTTTTT
TRBJ1-3,NA,TRBV18,NA,CASSPSAQGGNTIYF,TGTGCCAGCTCACCTTCGGCACAGGGCGGAAACACCATATATTTT
TRBJ2-1,TRBD2,TRBV29-1,once,CSVEFGTSGSDEQFF,TGCAGCGTTGAATTCGGGACTAGCGGGAGTGATGAGCAGTTCTTC
TRBJ2-3,TRBD2,TRBV10-3,once,CAIPNSGMFTDTQYF,TGTGCCATCCCCAACAGCGGGATGTTCACAGATACGCAGTATTTT
TRBJ1-2,TRBD1,TRBV6-5,NA,CASSYTAGQAMAGYTF,TGTGCCAGCAGTTACACCGCGGGACAGGCCATGGCGGGCTACACCTTC
TRBJ2-2,NA,TRBV10-3,NA,CAIRGPTGELFF,TGTGCCATCAGGGGACCAACCGGGGAGCTGTTTTTT
TRBJ1-3,NA,TRBV12-3/TRBV12-4,NA,CASSLMGTSGNTIYF,TGTGCCAGCAGTTTAATGGGGACCTCTGGAAACACCATATATTTT
TRBJ1-5,TRBD1,TRBV6-1,once,CASSGRDSGQPQHF,TGTGCCAGCAGTGGCCGGGACAGCGGTCAGCCCCAGCATTTT
TRBJ2-7,TRBD2,TRBV5-1,few,CASSVTGGSYEQYF,TGCGCCAGCAGCGTGACGGGAGGCTCCTACGAGCAGTACTTC
TRBJ1-5,NA,TRBV6-1,NA,CASSRYREVRGQPQHF,TGTGCCAGCAGTCGGTACAGGGAAGTACGTGGGCAGCCCCAGCATTTT
TRBJ1-1,NA,TRBV10-3,NA,CAIRDSLMNTEAFF,TGTGCCATCAGGGACAGCCTCATGAACACTGAAGCTTTCTTT
TRBJ1-4,NA,TRBV6-1,NA,CASSEWGANEKLFF,TGTGCCAGCAGTGAATGGGGGGCTAATGAAAAACTGTTTTTT
TRBJ2-3,TRBD2,TRBV20-1,once,CSASVGSGGYSTDTQYF,TGCAGTGCTAGCGTCGGTAGCGGGGGGTATAGCACAGATACGCAGTATTTT
TRBJ2-5,NA,TRBV7-2,NA,CASSFELVAAETQYF,TGTGCCAGCAGCTTCGAGTTAGTGGCGGCGGAGACCCAGTACTTC
TRBJ1-2,NA,TRBV14,NA,CASSLTFYGYTF,TGTGCCAGCAGCCTTACCTTTTATGGCTACACCTTC
TRBJ1-2,TRBD1,TRBV7-3,NA,CASSLGAGTGRDGYTF,TGTGCCAGCAGCTTAGGGGCCGGGACAGGGCGCGATGGCTACACCTTC
TRBJ2-5,NA,TRBV5-1,NA,CASSWTSPIQQETQYF,TGCGCCAGCAGCTGGACGTCTCCAATACAACAAGAGACCCAGTACTTC
TRBJ2-5,NA,TRBV7-9,NA,CASSHSETQYF,TGTGCCAGCAGCCACTCTGAGACCCAGTACTTC
TRBJ2-2,TRBD1,TRBV25-1,NA,CASSEQGATGELFF,TGTGCCAGCAGTGAACAGGGGGCCACCGGGGAGCTGTTTTTT
TRBJ1-2,TRBD1,TRBV5-4,NA,CASSTSPGQGVNGYTF,TGTGCCAGCAGCACTTCCCCGGGACAGGGGGTGAATGGCTACACCTTC
TRBJ2-5,TRBD2,TRBV4-2,NA,CASSQDAGTSGSETQYF,TGTGCCAGCAGCCAAGACGCCGGGACTAGTGGGTCGGAGACCCAGTACTTC